This TCR beta chain was recorded in a study of cytomegalovirus exposure and HLA in healthy donors. Study results and caveats: Analyses of presence/absence relied on an assumption of roughly uniform sequencing depth across donors.

A note on this clone: Its antigen is unidentified.

Primers included in the PCR were 60 Vbeta and 13 Jbeta primers. Repertoires were generated with immunoSEQ multiplex PCR, while TCRdb's copy carries only in-frame clones and drops some. Among roughly 190,000 clones listed, about 84% were seen once. The V segment lost 5 bases and the J segment 2 bases; nucleotides outside the gene matches: 5. This CDR3 is 16 amino acids long. Germline values: CDR1 SGHDT, CDR2 YYEEEE. The sequencing input was PBMCs. The clonotype comes from a man aged 50 or older in good health and CMV-seronegative. V gene TRBV5-6 combines with J gene TRBJ1-3; 12 nucleotides line up with TRBD1. DNA for the CDR3: TGTGCCAGCAGGCAGGGACAGGGGGCTGCTGGAAACACCATATATTTT. Encoded protein: CASRQGQGAAGNTIYF.